This section outlines one T cell receptor beta chain sequence together with its context. Its antigen is currently unknown. Trimming left V 7 bases short and J 1 base short, with 11 bases between. Germline CDR1 MDHEN, CDR2 SYDVKM. This CDR3 is built from 14 residues. These data originate in a study of Ad26.COV2.S vaccination and SARS-CoV-2 variants. Study observations and caveats: It was vaccine recipients, not placebo recipients, who had the higher spike-specific TCR breadth. Vaccine and placebo recipients had comparable breadth of non-spike TCRs. Considerable breadth of spike-specific CD8+ and CD4+ T cell responses has reportedly been documented following vaccination.

Produced via immunoSEQ multiplex PCR; TCRdb's table is partial and in-frame only. In the table there are a few hundred thousand clones, 80% to 95% of which are singletons. The treatment was: some 19 received Ad26.COV2.S at low or high dose, single or two shots; about 5 received placebo; per-sample allocation not given. Sampling was performed 63 days after the first vaccine or placebo injection. Vaccination used an Ad26 vector expressing Wuhan-strain SARS-CoV-2 spike. This clonotype was obtained from a person between 18 and 65 years old who received the Ad26.COV2.S COVID-19 vaccine or a placebo. Sequencing was performed on peripheral blood, taken in a trial of Ad26.COV2.S vaccine versus placebo. This chain joins TRBV28 and TRBJ2-1; a possible D gene is TRBD2 (6 bases). The CDR3 reads CASTLGLSYNEQFF. DNA for the CDR3: TGTGCCAGCACCCTAGGACTATCCTACAATGAGCAGTTCTTC. The full variable domain, in which reference TRBV28 and TRBJ2-1 provide the parts outside the CDR3, is DVKVTQSSRYLVKRTGEKVFLECVQDMDHENMFWYRQDPGLGLRLIYFSYDVKMKEKGDIPEGYSVSREKKERFSLILESASTNQTSMYLCASTLGLSYNEQFFGPGTRLTVL.